Reported below is one T cell receptor beta chain. The J segment lost 7 bases and the V segment lost 1 base, leaving 11 bases of the junction unmatched. Germline V gene lookup returns CDR1 SGHRS and CDR2 YFSETQ. CDR3 length: 17 residues. This entry comes from a study of blood T cell repertoires in COVID-19. Study-wide background: Specimens from acute and convalescent COVID-19 originated in the United States, Italy and Spain. Sources were T cells, B-cell-depleted T cells, or PBMCs; the material itself was cDNA or gDNA.

Methods used by the authors: For nucleated cells, counts were estimated from reference gene primer amplification. Only in-frame clones appear in the TCRdb table, and some are missing; sequencing was by immunoSEQ multiplex PCR. That table is the source of V, J and clone size, and D and trimming were worked out from the DNA. The sample shows over 200,000 clones, roughly 80% of them seen only once. Sequenced sample: peripheral blood. The clonotype was recovered from a woman aged 80 or over with acute or convalescent COVID-19. The rearrangement links TRBV5-1 to TRBJ2-1; 10 nucleotides agree with TRBD2. The CDR3 DNA reads TGCGCCAGCAGCTTGCCCCACACAGCGGGGGGGCCTAATGAGCAGTTCTTC. It yields the protein CASSLPHTAGGPNEQFF.